This is a list of T cell receptor beta chains from one sample in a study of T cells after yellow fever vaccination. TCRdb analysed the 5' RACE reads with MiXCR anew, one entry per CDR3 protein. The repertoire consists of 100,000 to 150,000 distinct CDR3 sequences, with roughly 15% occurring once and the leading ten covering 43%. The sample here was CD8+ T cells sorted from PBMCs, taken 5 days after the yellow fever booster vaccination. These TCRs come from a man aged 18 to 30 who received the YFV17D yellow fever vaccine. Both conserved end residues are part of each CDR3. A D gene is named only where the DNA matches it firmly. Size values are once, few and many counts, or a class for expanded clones, and some rows have none.

CASSQPATSRTDTQYF,TGTGCCAGCAGCCAACCGGCTACTTCCAGGACAGATACGCAGTATTTT,.,few,TRBV11-2,TRBJ2-3
CASSQELWTSTDTQYF,TGTGCCAGCAGCCAAGAACTTTGGACTAGCACAGATACGCAGTATTTT,.,.,TRBV4-2,TRBJ2-3
CSARDENRVELFF,TGCAGTGCTAGAGATGAGAATCGGGTGGAACTGTTTTTT,.,few,TRBV20-1,TRBJ1-4
CASSNGGVDTQYF,TGTGCCAGCAGCAACGGGGGGGTTGATACGCAGTATTTT,TRBD2,.,TRBV7-2,TRBJ2-3
CASSASGANVLTF,TGTGCCAGCAGCGCCTCTGGGGCCAACGTCCTGACTTTC,.,.,TRBV9,TRBJ2-6
CASSPLKFLDEQYF,TGTGCCAGCAGTCCCCTCAAGTTCCTGGACGAGCAGTACTTC,.,.,TRBV12-3/TRBV12-4,TRBJ2-7
CASASPGSREQYF,TGTGCCAGCGCATCCCCCGGTTCGCGGGAGCAGTACTTC,.,.,TRBV12-3/TRBV12-4,TRBJ2-7
CATSKILPENYGYTF,TGTGCCACCAGCAAAATCCTCCCAGAGAACTATGGCTACACCTTC,.,.,TRBV15,TRBJ1-2
CASSQPSSGVTKNIQYF,TGTGCCAGCAGCCAACCGTCTAGCGGGGTAACCAAAAACATTCAGTACTTC,TRBD2,.,TRBV3-1,TRBJ2-4
CAISGQEVYNEQFF,TGTGCCATCAGTGGACAGGAGGTTTACAATGAGCAGTTCTTC,.,few,TRBV10-3,TRBJ2-1
CASSLNRGLAADTQYF,TGTGCCAGCAGCTTAAACAGGGGGCTAGCGGCAGATACGCAGTATTTT,TRBD1,.,TRBV11-1,TRBJ2-3
CASSYSLAGGGTGELFF,TGTGCCAGCAGTTACTCGCTAGCGGGGGGTGGTACCGGGGAGCTGTTTTTT,TRBD2,once,TRBV6-5,TRBJ2-2
CASSQGVKLAGGLTSTDTQYF,TGCGCCAGCAGCCAAGGGGTCAAACTAGCGGGGGGGCTTACTAGCACAGATACGCAGTATTTT,TRBD2,.,TRBV4-1,TRBJ2-3
CASSLAGGATQYF,TGTGCTAGCAGCTTGGCGGGGGGAGCTACGCAGTATTTT,TRBD2,.,TRBV7-7,TRBJ2-3
CASSAPLAGVTGELFF,TGTGCCAGCAGCGCCCCCTTGGCAGGGGTCACCGGGGAGCTGTTTTTT,.,.,TRBV9,TRBJ2-2
CASSPSGGGDTQYF,TGTGCCAGCAGTCCTAGCGGGGGCGGAGATACGCAGTATTTT,TRBD2,.,TRBV6-5,TRBJ2-3
CASSDSGQFYGYTF,TGTGCCAGCAGTGACTCGGGACAGTTCTATGGCTACACCTTC,TRBD1,.,TRBV25-1,TRBJ1-2
CASSWDPGENEAFF,TGTGCCAGCAGCTGGGACCCTGGGGAGAATGAAGCTTTCTTT,.,.,TRBV5-4,TRBJ1-1
CASSGRAGQPEAFF,TGTGCCAGCAGCGGTCGCGCGGGGCAGCCTGAAGCTTTCTTT,.,few,TRBV7-9,TRBJ1-1
CASLDSLNTEAFF,TGTGCCAGCTTGGACAGCCTGAACACTGAAGCTTTCTTT,.,few,TRBV12-3/TRBV12-4,TRBJ1-1
CASSLGQRGNNEQFF,TGTGCCAGCAGCTTAGGACAGCGGGGGAACAATGAGCAGTTCTTC,TRBD2,few,TRBV7-6,TRBJ2-1
CASSFRDSMYEQYF,TGCGCCAGCAGCTTCCGGGACAGCATGTACGAGCAGTACTTC,TRBD1,few,TRBV5-1,TRBJ2-7
CASSIRLAFSYEQYF,TGTGCCAGTAGTATACGACTAGCGTTCTCCTACGAGCAGTACTTC,TRBD2,.,TRBV19,TRBJ2-7
CASSHIHNQETQYF,TGTGCCAGCAGCCATATACATAACCAAGAGACCCAGTACTTC,.,.,TRBV11-2,TRBJ2-5
CASSAPPWDREQNGYTF,TGCGCCAGCAGCGCTCCCCCCTGGGACAGGGAGCAGAATGGCTACACCTTC,TRBD1,.,TRBV4-1,TRBJ1-2
CASALETGPYSYEQYF,TGTGCCAGCGCCCTGGAGACAGGGCCTTACTCTTACGAGCAGTACTTC,TRBD1,many,TRBV7-6,TRBJ2-7